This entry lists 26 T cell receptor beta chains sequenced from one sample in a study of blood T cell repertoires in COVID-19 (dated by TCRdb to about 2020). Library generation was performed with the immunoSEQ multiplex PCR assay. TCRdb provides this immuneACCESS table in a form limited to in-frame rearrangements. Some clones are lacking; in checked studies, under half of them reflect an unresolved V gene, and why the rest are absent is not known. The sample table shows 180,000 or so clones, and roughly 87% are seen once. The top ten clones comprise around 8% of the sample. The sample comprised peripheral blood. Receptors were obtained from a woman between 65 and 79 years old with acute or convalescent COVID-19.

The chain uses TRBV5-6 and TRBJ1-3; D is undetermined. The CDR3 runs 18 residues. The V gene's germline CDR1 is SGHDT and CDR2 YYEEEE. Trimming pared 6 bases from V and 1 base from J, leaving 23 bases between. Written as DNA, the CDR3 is TGTGCCAGCACCTCTCTTACGGGAGCTCACTGGTCTGGAAACACCATATATTTT. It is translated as CASTSLTGAHWSGNTIYF.

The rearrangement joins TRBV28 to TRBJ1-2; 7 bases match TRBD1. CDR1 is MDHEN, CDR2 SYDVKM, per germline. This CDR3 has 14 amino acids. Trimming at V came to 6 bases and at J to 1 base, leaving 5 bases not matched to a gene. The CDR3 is CASRGTDFNYGYTF. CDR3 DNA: TGTGCCAGCAGAGGGACAGACTTTAACTATGGCTACACCTTC.

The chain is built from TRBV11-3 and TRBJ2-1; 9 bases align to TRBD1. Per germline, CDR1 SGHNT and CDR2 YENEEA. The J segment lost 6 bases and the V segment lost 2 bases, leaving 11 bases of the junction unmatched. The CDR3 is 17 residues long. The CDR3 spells CASSLRTPGQGTNEQFF. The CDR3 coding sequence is TGTGCCAGCAGCTTACGAACCCCGGGACAGGGTACCAATGAGCAGTTCTTC.

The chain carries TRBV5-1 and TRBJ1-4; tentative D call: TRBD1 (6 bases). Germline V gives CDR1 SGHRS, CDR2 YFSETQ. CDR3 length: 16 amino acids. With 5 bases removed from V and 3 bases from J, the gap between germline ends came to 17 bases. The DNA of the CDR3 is TGCGCCAGCAGTTTACAGGGAGACCCATCTAATGAAAAACTGTTTTTT. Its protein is CASSLQGDPSNEKLFF.

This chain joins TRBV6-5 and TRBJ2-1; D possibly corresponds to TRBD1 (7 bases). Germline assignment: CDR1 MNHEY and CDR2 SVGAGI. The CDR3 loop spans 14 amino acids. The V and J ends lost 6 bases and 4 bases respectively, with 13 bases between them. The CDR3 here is CASRRGTVYNEQFF. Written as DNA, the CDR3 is TGTGCCAGCAGACGGGGGACAGTATACAATGAGCAGTTCTTC.

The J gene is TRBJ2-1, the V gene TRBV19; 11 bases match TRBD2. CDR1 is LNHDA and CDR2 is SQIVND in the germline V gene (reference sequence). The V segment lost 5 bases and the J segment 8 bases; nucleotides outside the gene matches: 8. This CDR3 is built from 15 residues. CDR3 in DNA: TGTGCCAGTAGTTCATTAGCGGGAGGGACCGATGAGCAGTTCTTC. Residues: CASSSLAGGTDEQFF.

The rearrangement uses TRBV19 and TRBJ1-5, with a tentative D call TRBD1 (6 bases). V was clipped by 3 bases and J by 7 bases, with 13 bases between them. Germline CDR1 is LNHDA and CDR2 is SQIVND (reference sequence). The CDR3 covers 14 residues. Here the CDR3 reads CASSITGQGQPQHF. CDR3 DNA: TGTGCCAGTAGTATCACAGGTCAGGGGCAGCCCCAGCATTTT.

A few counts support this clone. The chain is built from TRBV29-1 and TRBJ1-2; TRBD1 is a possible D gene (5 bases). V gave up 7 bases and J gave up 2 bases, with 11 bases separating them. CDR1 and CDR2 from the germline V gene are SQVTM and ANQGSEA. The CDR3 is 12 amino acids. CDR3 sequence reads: CSGAGLNYGYTF. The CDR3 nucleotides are TGCAGCGGCGCAGGGTTAAACTATGGCTACACCTTC.

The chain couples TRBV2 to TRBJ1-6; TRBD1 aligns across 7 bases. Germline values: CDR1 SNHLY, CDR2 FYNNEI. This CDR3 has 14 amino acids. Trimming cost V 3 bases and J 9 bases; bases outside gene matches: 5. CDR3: CASSERGLGSPLHF. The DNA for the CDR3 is TGTGCCAGCAGTGAGAGGGGGCTTGGTTCACCCCTCCACTTT.

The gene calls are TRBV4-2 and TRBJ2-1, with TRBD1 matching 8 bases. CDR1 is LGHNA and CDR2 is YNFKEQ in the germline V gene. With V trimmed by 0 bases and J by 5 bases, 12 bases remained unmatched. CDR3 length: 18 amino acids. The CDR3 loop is CASSQDTPFQGADNEQFF. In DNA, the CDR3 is TGTGCCAGCAGCCAAGATACCCCCTTCCAGGGGGCGGACAATGAGCAGTTCTTC.

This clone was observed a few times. CDR3 protein: CASSSTGTGEYF. The CDR3 nucleotides read TGTGCCAGCAGCTCGACCGGGACAGGCGAGTATTTT. The rearrangement links TRBV11-2 to TRBJ2-3; 8 nucleotides line up with TRBD1. CDR1 and CDR2 from the germline V gene are SGHAT and FQNNGV. This CDR3 comprises 12 residues. V lost 4 bases and J lost 13; bases outside the gene matches: 7. The entire variable domain, with the rest obtained from reference TRBV11-2 and TRBJ2-3, is as follows: EAGVAQSPRYKIIEKRQSVAFWCNPISGHATLYWYQQILGQGPKLLIQFQNNGVVDDSQLPKDRFSAERLKGVDSTLKIQPAKLEDSAVYLCASSSTGTGEYFGPGTRLTVL.

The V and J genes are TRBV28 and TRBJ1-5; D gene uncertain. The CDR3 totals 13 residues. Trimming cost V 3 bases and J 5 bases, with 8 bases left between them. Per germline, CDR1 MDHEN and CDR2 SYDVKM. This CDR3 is CASSFGLDQPQHF. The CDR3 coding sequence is TGTGCCAGCAGTTTTGGGCTGGATCAGCCCCAGCATTTT.

The CDR3 region is CASSQEWTSRVRYF. The DNA of the CDR3 is TGCGCCAGCAGCCAAGAATGGACTAGCAGGGTTCGGTACTTC. This rearrangement joins TRBV4-1 to TRBJ2-7; 8 bases line up with TRBD2. V lost 0 bases to trimming and J lost 12 bases; unmatched junction nucleotides: 10. The CDR3 has 14 amino acids. Germline values: CDR1 MGHRA, CDR2 YSYEKL.

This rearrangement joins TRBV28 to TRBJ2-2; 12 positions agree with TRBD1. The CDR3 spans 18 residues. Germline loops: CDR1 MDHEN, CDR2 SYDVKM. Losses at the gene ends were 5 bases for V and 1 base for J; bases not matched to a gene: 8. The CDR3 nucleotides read TGTGCCAGCAGTATGCCGGGACAGGGGGCGGGGAACACCGGGGAGCTGTTTTTT. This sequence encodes CASSMPGQGAGNTGELFF.

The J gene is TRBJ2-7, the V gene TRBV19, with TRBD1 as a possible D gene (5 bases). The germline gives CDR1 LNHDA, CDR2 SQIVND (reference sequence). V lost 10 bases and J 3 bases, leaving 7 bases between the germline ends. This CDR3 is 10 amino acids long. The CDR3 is CAIQGYEQYF. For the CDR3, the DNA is TGTGCCATCCAGGGCTACGAGCAGTACTTC.

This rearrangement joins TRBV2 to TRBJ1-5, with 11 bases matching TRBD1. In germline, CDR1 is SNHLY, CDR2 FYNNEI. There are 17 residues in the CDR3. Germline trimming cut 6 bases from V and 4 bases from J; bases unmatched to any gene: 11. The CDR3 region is CASSPDRGPGMNQPQHF. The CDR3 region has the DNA TGTGCCAGCAGCCCGGACAGGGGGCCGGGAATGAATCAGCCCCAGCATTTT. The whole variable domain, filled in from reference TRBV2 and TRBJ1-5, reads EPEVTQTPSHQVTQMGQEVILRCVPISNHLYFYWYRQILGQKVEFLVSFYNNEISEKSEIFDDQFSVERPDGSNFTLKIRSTKLEDSAMYFCASSPDRGPGMNQPQHFGDGTRLSIL.

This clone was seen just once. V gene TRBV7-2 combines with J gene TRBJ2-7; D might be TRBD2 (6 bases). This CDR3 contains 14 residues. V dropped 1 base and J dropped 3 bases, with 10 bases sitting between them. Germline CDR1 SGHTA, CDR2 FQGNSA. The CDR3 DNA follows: TGTGCCAGCAGCTTAGGCGCGGGGAACTACGAGCAGTACTTC. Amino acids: CASSLGAGNYEQYF. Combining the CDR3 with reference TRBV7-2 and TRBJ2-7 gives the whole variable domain GAGVSQSPSNKVTEKGKDVELRCDPISGHTALYWYRQSLGQGLEFLIYFQGNSAPDKSGLPSDRFSAERTGGSVSTLTIQRTQQEDSAVYLCASSLGAGNYEQYFGPGTRLTVT.

The CDR3: CASSLPPNSNTEAFF. The DNA of the CDR3 is TGTGCCAGCAGTTTACCTCCTAACTCGAACACTGAAGCTTTCTTT. This rearrangement joins TRBV28 to TRBJ1-1; D gene ambiguous. The V end lost 2 bases, the J end lost 1 base, and 11 bases lay between the germline ends. The CDR3 is 15 residues long. Per the germline V gene, CDR1 is MDHEN and CDR2 is SYDVKM.

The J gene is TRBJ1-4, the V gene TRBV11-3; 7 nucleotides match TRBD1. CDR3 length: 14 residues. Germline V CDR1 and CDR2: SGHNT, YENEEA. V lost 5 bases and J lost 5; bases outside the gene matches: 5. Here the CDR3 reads CASSLGTENEKLFF. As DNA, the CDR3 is TGTGCCAGCAGCCTCGGGACAGAGAATGAAAAACTGTTTTTT.

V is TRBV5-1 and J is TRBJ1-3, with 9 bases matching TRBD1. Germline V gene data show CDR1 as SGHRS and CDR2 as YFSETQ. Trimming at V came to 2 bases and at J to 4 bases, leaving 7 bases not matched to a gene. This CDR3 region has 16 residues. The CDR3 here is CASSLEPGQGGNTIYF. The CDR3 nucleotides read TGCGCCAGCAGCTTAGAACCGGGACAGGGAGGAAACACCATATATTTT.

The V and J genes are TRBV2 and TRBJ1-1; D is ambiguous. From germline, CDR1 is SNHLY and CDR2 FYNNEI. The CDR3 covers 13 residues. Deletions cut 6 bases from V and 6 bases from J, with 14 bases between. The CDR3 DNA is TGTGCCAGCAGGGCCTCTTGGAGGTCTGAAGCTTTCTTT. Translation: CASRASWRSEAFF.

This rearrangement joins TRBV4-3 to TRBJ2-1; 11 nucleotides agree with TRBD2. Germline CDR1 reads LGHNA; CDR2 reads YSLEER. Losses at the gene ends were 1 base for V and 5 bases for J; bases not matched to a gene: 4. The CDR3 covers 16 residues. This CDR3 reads CASSQVGLADNNEQFF. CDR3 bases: TGCGCCAGCAGCCAAGTGGGACTAGCGGACAACAATGAGCAGTTCTTC.

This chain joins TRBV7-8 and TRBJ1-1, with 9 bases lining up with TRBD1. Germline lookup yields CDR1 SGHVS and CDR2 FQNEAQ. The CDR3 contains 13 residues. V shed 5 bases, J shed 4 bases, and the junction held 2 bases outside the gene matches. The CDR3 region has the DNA TGTGCCAGCAGCCGGACAGGGGCCACTGAAGCTTTCTTT. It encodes CASSRTGATEAFF.

The CDR3 DNA follows: TGTGCCAGCAGCCCCTTGGACAGGGGAGGTAGCTCCTATAATTCACCCCTCCACTTT. Amino acids: CASSPLDRGGSSYNSPLHF. The J gene is TRBJ1-6, the V gene TRBV7-8, with 9 bases identical to TRBD1. The CDR3 has 19 residues. V lost 5 bases to trimming and J lost 0 bases; unmatched junction nucleotides: 11. The germline CDR1 and CDR2 sequences are SGHVS and FQNEAQ. The full variable domain, in which reference TRBV7-8 and TRBJ1-6 provide the parts outside the CDR3, is GAGVSQSPRYKVAKRGQDVALRCDPISGHVSLFWYQQALGQGPEFLTYFQNEAQLDKSGLPSDRFFAERPEGSVSTLKIQRTQQEDSAVYLCASSPLDRGGSSYNSPLHFGNGTRLTVT.

The CDR3 bases are TGTGCCAGCAGCGTAGGGCCGGGGTCACCCCTCCACTTT. It yields the protein CASSVGPGSPLHF. The chain employs TRBV9 and TRBJ1-6; D is uncertain. Germline values: CDR1 SGDLS, CDR2 YYNGEE. The CDR3 loop spans 13 amino acids. V was cut by 0 bases and J by 10 bases, with 8 bases left in between.

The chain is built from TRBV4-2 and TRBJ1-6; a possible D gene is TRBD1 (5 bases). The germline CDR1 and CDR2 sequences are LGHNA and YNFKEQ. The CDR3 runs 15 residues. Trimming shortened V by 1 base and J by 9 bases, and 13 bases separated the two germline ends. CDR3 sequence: CASSQGGREGSPLHF. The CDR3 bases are TGTGCCAGCAGCCAAGGGGGCAGGGAGGGTTCACCCCTCCACTTT.